The 32 T cell receptor beta chains presented below share a single source sample, sequenced in a study of cytomegalovirus exposure and HLA in healthy donors. Method: immunoSEQ multiplex PCR; TCRdb's copy keeps in-frame clones and lacks some. The repertoire includes about 120,000 clones, around 86% of them detected once, and around 5.1% sits in the top ten. The sequencing input was PBMCs. The origin of the receptors is a young man in good health and CMV-seronegative.

This chain joins TRBV7-9 and TRBJ1-2; 8 nucleotides align to TRBD1. The CDR3 loop spans 12 amino acids. Germline V gives CDR1 SEHNR, CDR2 FQNEAQ (reference sequence). With V trimmed by 5 bases and J by 7 bases, 3 bases remained unmatched. CDR3 bases: TGTGCCAGCAGCCAGGACAGGGCTGGCTACACCTTC. Its translation: CASSQDRAGYTF. Supplemented by reference TRBV7-9 and TRBJ1-2, the full variable domain reads DTGVSQNPRHKITKRGQNVTFRCDPISEHNRLYWYRQTLGQGPEFLTYFQNEAQLEKSRLLSDRFSAERPKGSFSTLEIQRTEQGDSAMYLCASSQDRAGYTFGSGTRLTVV.

The chain couples TRBV7-9 to TRBJ2-7; D remains ambiguous. The CDR3 covers 12 residues. Germline CDR1 is SEHNR and CDR2 is FQNEAQ (reference sequence). V was trimmed by 2 bases and J by 6 bases, leaving 8 bases between them. CDR3 bases: TGTGCCAGCAGCTTAACCCTAGTCGAGCAGTACTTC. Translating gives CASSLTLVEQYF. Together with reference TRBV7-9 and TRBJ2-7, the CDR3 gives the full variable domain: DTGVSQNPRHKITKRGQNVTFRCDPISEHNRLYWYRQTLGQGPEFLTYFQNEAQLEKSRLLSDRFSAERPKGSFSTLEIQRTEQGDSAMYLCASSLTLVEQYFGPGTRLTVT.

V and J are TRBV28 and TRBJ2-1; 9 nucleotides match TRBD2. J lost 6 bases, V lost 3 bases, and 15 bases had no gene match. This CDR3 comprises 18 residues. CDR1 is MDHEN and CDR2 is SYDVKM in the germline V gene. CDR3 protein: CASSLRLAGTTRPNEQFF. CDR3 sequence (DNA): TGTGCCAGCAGTTTGCGTCTAGCGGGGACTACAAGACCCAATGAGCAGTTCTTC.

The rearrangement links TRBV30 to TRBJ1-1; the D gene is possibly TRBD1 (5 bases). Germline V gene lookup returns CDR1 GTSNPN and CDR2 SVGIG (reference sequence). V shed 2 bases and J shed 12 bases, with 16 bases lying between them. This CDR3 spans 12 amino acids. The CDR3 sequence: CAWSSGPIGTFF. DNA for the CDR3: TGTGCCTGGAGTTCAGGGCCAATCGGAACTTTCTTT. Full variable domain (rest looked up from reference TRBV30 and TRBJ1-1): SQTIHQWPATLVQPVGSPLSLECTVEGTSNPNLYWYRQAAGRGLQLLFYSVGIGQISSEVPQNLSASRPQDRQFILSSKKLLLSDSGFYLCAWSSGPIGTFFGQGTRLTVV.

This clone has just a few counts. In nucleotides, the CDR3 is TGTGCCAGCAGTTTATATGACAGCACACCCCTCCACTTT. This gives the protein CASSLYDSTPLHF. The rearrangement links TRBV27 to TRBJ1-6; TRBD1 might be the D (5 bases). The V and J ends lost 1 base and 11 bases respectively, with 9 bases between them. The CDR3 covers 13 residues. Germline assignment: CDR1 MNHEY and CDR2 SMNVEV (reference sequence).

CDR3 DNA sequence: TGTGCCAGCAGCCCCGCGGGGGTCGTCGAGCAGTACTTC. This gives the protein CASSPAGVVEQYF. The chain links TRBV4-2 to TRBJ2-7; 7 bases are a match to TRBD2. J lost 6 bases, V lost 4 bases, and 6 bases had no gene match. This CDR3 is built from 13 residues. From germline, CDR1 is LGHNA and CDR2 YNFKEQ.

This chain uses TRBV30 with TRBJ2-1; no reliable D call. Germline V gives CDR1 GTSNPN, CDR2 SVGIG (reference sequence). CDR3 length: 18 residues. V dropped 3 bases and J dropped 0 bases, with 21 bases sitting between them. CDR3 region: CAWSPPPNDIYSYNEQFF. In DNA, the CDR3 is TGTGCCTGGAGCCCACCCCCAAATGACATATACTCCTACAATGAGCAGTTCTTC.

This clone was detected a few times. The chain employs TRBV2 and TRBJ2-3; D is possibly TRBD2 (6 bases). V was cut by 4 bases and J by 7 bases, with 15 bases left in between. The CDR3 runs to 14 residues. CDR1 is SNHLY, CDR2 FYNNEI, per germline. CDR3 loop: CASSVTRDGNTQYF. The DNA of the CDR3 is TGTGCCAGCAGTGTCACGCGGGACGGGAATACGCAGTATTTT.

The J gene is TRBJ2-7, the V gene TRBV5-6; tentatively, D is TRBD1 (6 bases). This CDR3 has 14 residues. Germline CDR1 and CDR2: SGHDT and YYEEEE. The germline V and J ends were trimmed by 4 bases and 4 bases, with 15 bases remaining between them. The CDR3, as DNA: TGTGCCAGCAGCCCGGCCGGACAGTCTTACGAGCAGTACTTC. It yields the protein CASSPAGQSYEQYF.

The chain couples TRBV13 to TRBJ2-3, with TRBD2 matching over 12 bases. Germline loops: CDR1 PRHDT, CDR2 FYEKMQ (reference sequence). V lost 0 bases and J lost 3; bases outside the gene matches: 13. The CDR3 covers 20 residues. The CDR3 sequence is CASSLGRGRRLAGDTDTQYF. The CDR3 bases are TGTGCCAGCAGCTTAGGCCGGGGGAGGAGACTAGCGGGGGATACAGATACGCAGTATTTT.

This chain joins TRBV5-1 and TRBJ2-6; D is ambiguous. The CDR3 has 15 amino acids. Germline V gene sequence: CDR1 SGHRS, CDR2 YFSETQ. Trimming stripped 5 bases from V and 0 bases from J, with 9 bases between. The CDR3 nucleotides are TGCGCCAGCAGTCAAGGAGTCTCTGGGGCCAACGTCCTGACTTTC. This encodes CASSQGVSGANVLTF.

This chain links TRBV19 with TRBJ2-1, with 7 bases matching TRBD2. The germline V gene encodes CDR1 LNHDA and CDR2 SQIVND (reference sequence). The CDR3 runs to 14 residues. Trimming took 5 bases from V and 8 from J; bases not matched to a gene: 9. CDR3 loop: CASSPGGVPDEQFF. The CDR3, as DNA: TGTGCCAGTAGTCCTGGGGGGGTGCCCGATGAGCAGTTCTTC.

The chain is built from TRBV6-4 and TRBJ2-7, with D unclear. This CDR3 has 17 residues. V gave up 0 bases and J gave up 1 base, with 16 bases separating them. The V gene's germline CDR1 is MRHNA and CDR2 SNTAGT. The CDR3 loop is CASSDSRVVDKSYEQYF. Written as DNA, the CDR3 is TGTGCCAGCAGTGACTCGAGAGTTGTAGACAAGTCCTACGAGCAGTACTTC.

CDR3 residues: CASRSTRGVNEKLFF. As DNA, the CDR3 is TGCGCCAGCAGATCAACCCGGGGGGTTAATGAAAAACTGTTTTTT. The V and J genes are TRBV4-1 and TRBJ1-4; possibly TRBD1 for D (5 bases). CDR1 is MGHRA and CDR2 is YSYEKL in the germline V gene. CDR3 length: 15 residues. V was pared by 6 bases and J by 4 bases, with 15 bases between.

The chain is built from TRBV5-4 and TRBJ1-6, with D maybe TRBD1 (5 bases). V shed 4 bases and J shed 8 bases, with 13 bases lying between them. The CDR3 loop spans 14 amino acids. Germline V gene data show CDR1 as SGHNT and CDR2 as YYREEE (reference sequence). CDR3: CASSAQGVDSPLHF. In nucleotides, the CDR3 is TGTGCCAGCAGCGCCCAGGGCGTGGATTCACCCCTCCACTTT.

This chain connects TRBV10-1 to TRBJ2-3; no reliable D call. The germline gives CDR1 WNHNN, CDR2 SYGVQD (reference sequence). V lost 4 bases, J lost 6 bases, and 5 bases lay in between. CDR3 length equals 11 residues. The CDR3 is CASSARDTQYF. In DNA form, the CDR3 reads TGCGCCAGCAGTGCTCGGGATACGCAGTATTTT.

CDR3 loop: CASSQYSLSSYNEQFF. The CDR3 DNA follows: TGTGCCAGCAGCCAATATAGCCTAAGCTCCTACAATGAGCAGTTCTTC. The chain joins TRBV4-2 to TRBJ2-1; D ambiguous. This CDR3 is built from 16 residues. Germline values: CDR1 LGHNA, CDR2 YNFKEQ. Trimming left V 2 bases short and J 0 bases short, with 11 bases between.

This chain links TRBV5-1 with TRBJ2-1; D ambiguous. Germline CDR1 SGHRS, CDR2 YFSETQ. Between the trimmed V and J ends, which lost 0 bases and 1 base, there was a span of 8 bases. This CDR3 has 15 residues. CDR3 nucleotides: TGCGCCAGCAGCTTGGGGCCTGATTCCTACAATGAGCAGTTCTTC. Its translation: CASSLGPDSYNEQFF. Full variable domain (rest looked up from reference TRBV5-1 and TRBJ2-1): KAGVTQTPRYLIKTRGQQVTLSCSPISGHRSVSWYQQTPGQGLQFLFEYFSETQRNKGNFPGRFSGRQFSNSRSEMNVSTLELGDSALYLCASSLGPDSYNEQFFGPGTRLTVL.

The V call is TRBV7-8, the J call TRBJ2-7; 11 nucleotides match TRBD2. V was clipped by 1 base and J by 0 bases; unmatched bases: 8. The CDR3 totals 18 residues. Per the germline V gene, CDR1 is SGHVS and CDR2 is FQNEAQ. Here the CDR3 reads CASSLGLAGTFVSYEQYF. For the CDR3, the DNA is TGTGCCAGCAGCTTAGGACTAGCGGGGACATTTGTCTCCTACGAGCAGTACTTC.

The V and J genes are TRBV7-9 and TRBJ2-3, with 10 bases fitting TRBD2. Germline values: CDR1 SEHNR, CDR2 FQNEAQ (reference sequence). CDR3 size: 17 residues. The ends lost 5 bases at V and 1 base at J; junction bases unmatched: 9. The CDR3 loop is CASSKREGFIGTDTQYF. The CDR3, as DNA: TGTGCCAGCAGCAAGCGGGAGGGATTTATAGGCACAGATACGCAGTATTTT. Complete variable domain (other parts from reference TRBV7-9 and TRBJ2-3): DTGVSQNPRHKITKRGQNVTFRCDPISEHNRLYWYRQTLGQGPEFLTYFQNEAQLEKSRLLSDRFSAERPKGSFSTLEIQRTEQGDSAMYLCASSKREGFIGTDTQYFGPGTRLTVL.

CDR3 coding DNA: TGTGCCAGCAGTGAAGCGATAGAGGGCAGCTCCTACGAGCAGTACTTC. Translating gives CASSEAIEGSSYEQYF. The genes are TRBV2 and TRBJ2-7, with D perhaps TRBD2 (5 bases). The length of the CDR3 is 16 residues. The V gene's germline CDR1 is SNHLY and CDR2 FYNNEI. V was clipped by 0 bases and J by 0 bases, with 12 bases between them.

This clone came up once. V and J are TRBV7-9 and TRBJ1-2; D not resolved. Per the germline V gene, CDR1 is SEHNR and CDR2 is FQNEAQ (reference sequence). The CDR3 extends over 13 amino acids. The V and J ends lost 3 bases and 5 bases respectively, with 10 bases between them. In DNA form, the CDR3 reads TGTGCCAGCAGCTTTGCGGAGAAGTATGGCTACACCTTC. Encoded protein: CASSFAEKYGYTF.

Concerning this clone: The sample holds other DNA sequences that translate to the same CDR3. V and J are TRBV6-5 and TRBJ1-1; the D is unclear. The CDR3 has 13 amino acids. Trimming took 2 bases from V and 1 from J, leaving 5 bases between them. Germline CDR1 MNHEY, CDR2 SVGAGI. The CDR3 protein is CASSYGQNTEAFF. The CDR3 DNA reads TGTGCCAGCAGTTACGGCCAGAACACTGAAGCTTTCTTT.

The chain is built from TRBV30 and TRBJ2-7; maybe TRBD2 (7 bases). Per germline, CDR1 GTSNPN and CDR2 SVGIG (reference sequence). The CDR3 has 16 residues. V was pared by 3 bases and J by 2 bases, with 20 bases between. For the CDR3, the DNA is TGTGCCTGGAGACCAACGAGGGGGGGAAGCCCCTACGAGCAGTACTTC. This translates into CAWRPTRGGSPYEQYF.

This chain connects TRBV7-9 to TRBJ2-7; D gene ambiguous. The CDR3 is made up of 13 amino acids. V lost 5 bases and J 5 bases, leaving 13 bases between the germline ends. In germline, CDR1 is SEHNR, CDR2 FQNEAQ (reference sequence). The CDR3 spells CASSHSGQNEQYF. In DNA form, the CDR3 reads TGTGCCAGCAGCCACAGTGGGCAGAACGAGCAGTACTTC.

The J gene is TRBJ2-1, the V gene TRBV19, with 7 bases aligning to TRBD1. The CDR3 loop spans 17 amino acids. CDR1 and CDR2 from the germline V gene are LNHDA and SQIVND (reference sequence). Trimming took 1 base from V and 1 from J; bases not matched to a gene: 7. The chain's CDR3 is CASSIGGQIFSYNEQFF. CDR3 nucleotides: TGTGCCAGTAGTATAGGGGGACAGATATTTTCCTACAATGAGCAGTTCTTC.

The chain carries TRBV5-1 and TRBJ1-2; D is possibly TRBD1 (5 bases). V lost 5 bases to trimming and J lost 3 bases, with 11 bases between them. Germline V gene sequence: CDR1 SGHRS, CDR2 YFSETQ. There are 13 residues in the CDR3. CDR3 region: CASRRDGDYGYTF. Written as DNA, the CDR3 is TGCGCCAGCAGGCGGGACGGCGACTATGGCTACACCTTC. Full variable domain (outside the CDR3, taken from reference TRBV5-1 and TRBJ1-2): KAGVTQTPRYLIKTRGQQVTLSCSPISGHRSVSWYQQTPGQGLQFLFEYFSETQRNKGNFPGRFSGRQFSNSRSEMNVSTLELGDSALYLCASRRDGDYGYTFGSGTRLTVV.

J is TRBJ1-2 and V is TRBV6-5; D uncertain. This CDR3 is 15 amino acids long. Germline lookup yields CDR1 MNHEY and CDR2 SVGAGI. Trimming pared 0 bases from V and 1 base from J, leaving 9 bases between. The CDR3 reads CASSYSSGSNYGYTF. The CDR3 DNA follows: TGTGCCAGCAGTTACTCTTCCGGGAGTAACTATGGCTACACCTTC.

The table lists this clone with a count of one. The rearrangement joins TRBV6-1 to TRBJ1-5, with TRBD1 identical over 10 bases. V trimming: 2 bases; J trimming: 7 bases; junction bases outside the gene matches: 5. The germline V gene encodes CDR1 MNHNS and CDR2 SASEGT. The CDR3 is 15 residues long. The CDR3, as DNA: TGTGCCAGCAGTGAATGGGACAGGGGTTTACAGCCCCAGCATTTT. Its translation is CASSEWDRGLQPQHF.

The chain couples TRBV9 to TRBJ2-5; no definite D call. Looked up from germline, CDR1 is SGDLS and CDR2 is YYNGEE. V lost 0 bases to trimming and J lost 2 bases, with 11 bases between them. The CDR3 runs to 15 residues. Written as DNA, the CDR3 is TGTGCCAGCAGCGTAGGCCCTATAATTCAAGAGACCCAGTACTTC. Its translation: CASSVGPIIQETQYF.

The genes are TRBV13 and TRBJ2-7; perhaps TRBD1 as D (5 bases). CDR1 PRHDT and CDR2 FYEKMQ come from the germline V gene (reference sequence). This CDR3 is 15 amino acids long. Trimming took off 4 bases at V and 3 bases at J, with 16 bases between the two ends. Written as DNA, the CDR3 is TGTGCCAGCAGCTCCACAAGGGGTTTCATCTACGAGCAGTACTTC. It translates to CASSSTRGFIYEQYF. The full variable domain, with the rest looked up from reference TRBV13 and TRBJ2-7, is AAGVIQSPRHLIKEKRETATLKCYPIPRHDTVYWYQQGPGQDPQFLISFYEKMQSDKGSIPDRFSAQQFSDYHSELNMSSLELGDSALYFCASSSTRGFIYEQYFGPGTRLTVT.

The chain carries TRBV27 and TRBJ1-6, with TRBD1 matching 9 bases. V shed 5 bases, J shed 9 bases, and the junction held 11 bases outside the gene matches. Germline-derived CDR1 and CDR2 are MNHEY and SMNVEV (reference sequence). The CDR3 runs 16 residues. CDR3 region: CASSPGQGGFGSPLHF. The CDR3 DNA follows: TGTGCCAGCAGTCCGGGACAGGGAGGATTTGGTTCACCCCTCCACTTT.